What follows are 19 T cell receptor beta chains derived from one specimen sequenced in a study of Ad26.COV2.S vaccination and SARS-CoV-2 variants. The treatment: around 19 received Ad26.COV2.S at low or high dose, single or two shots; roughly 5 received placebo; per-sample allocation not given. Collection of samples fell on day 63 after the first vaccine or placebo injection. Profiling relied on immunoSEQ multiplex PCR, and the TCRdb table lists in-frame clones only, not all of them. The sample contains some 240,000 clones, around nine tenths of which appear only once. Source: peripheral blood, taken in a trial of Ad26.COV2.S vaccine versus placebo. These receptors were obtained from a person between 18 and 65 years old who received the Ad26.COV2.S COVID-19 vaccine or a placebo.

The chain employs TRBV15 and TRBJ2-2; the D gene is possibly TRBD2 (6 bases). The CDR3 sequence is 16 residues long. V lost 1 base, J lost 6 bases, and 15 bases lay in between. CDR1 LNHNV and CDR2 YYDKDF come from the germline V gene (reference sequence). The CDR3 spells CATSRVGGAPPGELFF. In DNA, the CDR3 is TGTGCCACCAGCAGAGTTGGAGGGGCACCCCCCGGGGAGCTGTTTTTT.

This sequence joins TRBV9 and TRBJ2-1, with 7 nucleotides matching TRBD2. The CDR3 consists of 14 residues. Trimming took 1 base from V and 7 from J; bases not matched to a gene: 5. Germline CDR1 SGDLS, CDR2 YYNGEE. The CDR3 region has the DNA TGTGCCAGCAGCGTACTAGCGGAGCCGAATGAGCAGTTCTTC. Translated: CASSVLAEPNEQFF.

J is TRBJ2-7 and V is TRBV5-1; D is ambiguous. V was trimmed by 2 bases and J by 2 bases, leaving 20 bases between them. The CDR3 contains 17 residues. The germline gives CDR1 SGHRS, CDR2 YFSETQ. In nucleotides, the CDR3 is TGCGCCAGCAGCTTAAGGTTACGCGGTAGTATCCCCTACGAGCAGTACTTC. Translating it yields CASSLRLRGSIPYEQYF. Together with reference TRBV5-1 and TRBJ2-7, the CDR3 gives the full variable domain: KAGVTQTPRYLIKTRGQQVTLSCSPISGHRSVSWYQQTPGQGLQFLFEYFSETQRNKGNFPGRFSGRQFSNSRSEMNVSTLELGDSALYLCASSLRLRGSIPYEQYFGPGTRLTVT.

This clone was counted once. The rearrangement joins TRBV4-1 to TRBJ1-1, with D unresolved. The germline gives CDR1 MGHRA, CDR2 YSYEKL. This CDR3 contains 15 residues. V was shortened by 6 bases and J by 1 base, with 15 bases between the two germline ends. The CDR3 region is CASRRVHPSNTEAFF. CDR3 nucleotides: TGCGCCAGCAGGAGGGTTCATCCATCGAACACTGAAGCTTTCTTT.

The chain couples TRBV12-5 to TRBJ2-2, with 10 bases identical to TRBD2. The CDR3 has 18 amino acids. V lost 6 bases, J lost 3 bases, and 13 bases stayed unmatched. Looked up from germline, CDR1 is LGHNT and CDR2 is FRNRAP. CDR3 sequence: CASGPRGSGGADTGELFF. The CDR3 coding sequence is TGTGCTAGTGGCCCAAGGGGGAGCGGGGGGGCGGACACCGGGGAGCTGTTTTTT.

This clone came up once. This rearrangement joins TRBV18 to TRBJ2-1, with 8 bases matching TRBD1. The germline V gene encodes CDR1 KGHSH and CDR2 LQKENI. This CDR3 has 16 residues. The ends lost 3 bases at V and 7 bases at J; junction bases unmatched: 11. The CDR3 spells CASSPSATGVRNEQFF. CDR3 in DNA: TGTGCCAGCTCACCGTCCGCGACAGGGGTCAGGAATGAGCAGTTCTTC.

The V and J genes are TRBV11-2 and TRBJ1-6; D unclear. The length of the CDR3 is 19 residues. CDR1 SGHAT and CDR2 FQNNGV come from the germline V gene. V gave up 1 base and J gave up 2 bases, with 18 bases separating them. CDR3 sequence (DNA): TGTGCCAGCAGCTTAGCCTTGACGGACGCCTCTACCTATAATTCACCCCTCCACTTT. Protein: CASSLALTDASTYNSPLHF.

The chain recombines TRBV10-3 with TRBJ2-1, with D tentatively TRBD1 (6 bases). Deletions cut 11 bases from V and 5 bases from J, with 22 bases between. CDR1 ENHRY and CDR2 SYGVKD come from the germline V gene. This CDR3 has 15 residues. The CDR3 DNA is TGTGCCTCTCTTTCTGGGCAGGGGTGGGACAATGAGCAGTTCTTC. It encodes CASLSGQGWDNEQFF.

The table lists this clone with a few counts. J is TRBJ1-5 and V is TRBV4-1; D is perhaps TRBD1 (5 bases). The CDR3 consists of 15 residues. V dropped 2 bases and J dropped 5 bases, with 13 bases sitting between them. CDR1 is MGHRA, CDR2 YSYEKL, per germline. The CDR3 DNA is TGCGCCAGCAGCCAACTGGGACGTTTGGATCAGCCCCAGCATTTT. Amino acids: CASSQLGRLDQPQHF.

V is TRBV27 and J is TRBJ1-1; a possible D gene is TRBD1 (6 bases). Germline CDR1 MNHEY, CDR2 SMNVEV (reference sequence). The length of the CDR3 is 14 residues. V lost 1 base to trimming and J lost 3 bases, with 9 bases between them. CDR3 DNA sequence: TGTGCCAGCAGTTTATTTCAGGGGTACACTGAAGCTTTCTTT. This sequence encodes CASSLFQGYTEAFF.

The chain has TRBV3-1 (or the pseudogene TRBV3-2) and TRBJ1-5; D gene ambiguous. Trimming stripped 1 base from V and 2 bases from J, with 12 bases between. The CDR3 covers 16 residues. Germline lookup yields CDR1 LGHDT and CDR2 YNNKEL (reference sequence). The CDR3 sequence: CASSQVWGGGNQPQHF. The CDR3 nucleotides are TGTGCCAGCAGCCAAGTGTGGGGAGGAGGCAATCAGCCCCAGCATTTT.

The J gene is TRBJ2-7, the V gene TRBV23-1, with a weak D call TRBD1 (6 bases). TRBV23-1 is an ORF, and what it does is uncertain. The V and J ends lost 3 bases and 3 bases respectively, with 21 bases between them. The CDR3 covers 17 residues. The CDR3 here is CASSHPTGPDSRYEQYV. The CDR3 bases are TGCGCCAGCAGTCACCCTACAGGGCCTGATTCTCGCTACGAGCAGTACGTC.

The chain employs TRBV11-2 and TRBJ1-1, with D uncertain. V lost 2 bases, J lost 1 base, and 11 bases lay in between. The germline V gene encodes CDR1 SGHAT and CDR2 FQNNGV. CDR3 length equals 15 residues. CDR3 sequence (DNA): TGTGCCAGCAGCTTAACGCCAATAGCGAACACTGAAGCTTTCTTT. Translating it yields CASSLTPIANTEAFF.

This clone was seen just once. J is TRBJ1-2 and V is TRBV9; 8 positions match TRBD1. CDR3 length equals 12 residues. V shed 3 bases, J shed 7 bases, and the junction held 2 bases outside the gene matches. Per the germline V gene, CDR1 is SGDLS and CDR2 is YYNGEE. The CDR3 region is CASSGDRLGYTF. CDR3 bases: TGTGCCAGCAGCGGGGACAGGCTTGGCTACACCTTC. Combining the CDR3 with reference TRBV9 and TRBJ1-2 gives the whole variable domain DSGVTQTPKHLITATGQRVTLRCSPRSGDLSVYWYQQSLDQGLQFLIQYYNGEERAKGNILERFSAQQFPDLHSELNLSSLELGDSALYFCASSGDRLGYTFGSGTRLTVV.

This chain connects TRBV14 to TRBJ2-2; 8 bases agree with TRBD1. The V and J ends lost 5 bases and 7 bases, in that order; junction bases with no gene match: 12. From germline, CDR1 is SGHDN and CDR2 FVKESK. This CDR3 region has 16 residues. The CDR3 bases are TGTGCCAGCAGCTCCCTGTCTGGACAGGGCTACGGGGAGCTGTTTTTT. It specifies CASSSLSGQGYGELFF. Supplemented by reference TRBV14 and TRBJ2-2, the full variable domain reads EAGVTQFPSHSVIEKGQTVTLRCDPISGHDNLYWYRRVMGKEIKFLLHFVKESKQDESGMPNNRFLAERTGGTYSTLKVQPAELEDSGVYFCASSSLSGQGYGELFFGEGSRLTVL.

This CDR3 is CASSLGAAYGYTF. In DNA form, the CDR3 reads TGTGCCAGCAGTTTGGGGGCGGCCTATGGCTACACCTTC. V is TRBV27 and J is TRBJ1-2; a possible D gene is TRBD1 (6 bases). Germline-derived CDR1 and CDR2 are MNHEY and SMNVEV (reference sequence). V was clipped by 3 bases and J by 4 bases, with 9 bases between them. This CDR3 has 13 amino acids.

The CDR3 nucleotides are TGTGCCAGCAGCTTGGCCGGGGGCGACAGAACTGAAGCTTTCTTT. This encodes CASSLAGGDRTEAFF. The chain recombines TRBV5-6 with TRBJ1-1; possibly TRBD1 for D (6 bases). With 0 bases removed from V and 5 bases from J, the gap between germline ends came to 14 bases. Germline values: CDR1 SGHDT, CDR2 YYEEEE. The CDR3 length is 15 residues.

The rearrangement joins TRBV4-3 to TRBJ1-1; no clear D. Germline lookup yields CDR1 LGHNA and CDR2 YSLEER. V dropped 1 base and J dropped 3 bases, with 15 bases sitting between them. This CDR3 has 16 residues. The CDR3 loop reads CASSQASGRPHTEAFF. The CDR3 DNA follows: TGCGCCAGCAGCCAAGCTAGCGGCAGACCGCACACTGAAGCTTTCTTT.

In its sample, this clone was seen a few times. This rearrangement joins TRBV4-1 to TRBJ2-2, with 13 bases fitting TRBD2. CDR1 and CDR2 from the germline V gene are MGHRA and YSYEKL. The CDR3 extends over 17 amino acids. After removal of 4 bases from V and 0 bases from J, the junction contained 2 bases not matched to a gene. For the CDR3, the DNA is TGCGCCAGCAGCCGACTAGCGGGAGGCGCGAACACCGGGGAGCTGTTTTTT. Translated: CASSRLAGGANTGELFF.